The 6 T cell receptor beta chains below were found in one sample sequenced in a study of T-cell memory formation after mild COVID-19. TCRdb analysed the 5' RACE reads with MiXCR anew, one entry per CDR3 protein. The sample gives 250,000 to 350,000 distinct CDR3 sequences, less than 20% of which show up once; roughly a fifth is in the top ten. Material for sequencing was PBMCs or a T cell subset sorted from them (not recorded which). These receptors were obtained from a man aged 18 to 35 who had mild COVID-19 (a few samples of this study predate the infection). Cell type and time point are not known.

In this sample, this clonotype turned up a few times. The chain couples TRBV2 to TRBJ2-3, with D unclear. CDR1 is SNHLY, CDR2 FYNNEI, per germline. V shed 6 bases and J shed 4 bases, with 14 bases lying between them. The CDR3 consists of 14 residues. CDR3 in amino acids: CASRADLSADTQYF. CDR3 DNA: TGTGCCAGCAGGGCGGACCTGAGTGCAGATACGCAGTATTTT. Drawing the rest from reference TRBV2 and TRBJ2-3, the complete variable domain is EPEVTQTPSHQVTQMGQEVILRCVPISNHLYFYWYRQILGQKVEFLVSFYNNEISEKSEIFDDQFSVERPDGSNFTLKIRSTKLEDSAMYFCASRADLSADTQYFGPGTRLTVL.

Many counts were recorded for this clonotype. This sequence joins TRBV4-3 and TRBJ2-1, with D possibly being TRBD2 (5 bases). This CDR3 has 17 amino acids. The germline V gene encodes CDR1 LGHNA and CDR2 YSLEER. Trimming removed 3 bases at V and 4 bases at J, with 19 bases between. CDR3 DNA: TGCGCCAGCAGCCACCGTCCGGAGGAGCAGAGATACAATGAGCAGTTCTTC. Its protein is CASSHRPEEQRYNEQFF.

The sample holds a few counts of this clonotype. The V gene is TRBV10-3, the J gene TRBJ2-2, with D perhaps TRBD2 (5 bases). CDR3 length equals 12 residues. The V gene lost 6 bases and the J gene lost 4 bases, with 6 bases spanning the gap. Germline assignment: CDR1 ENHRY and CDR2 SYGVKD. CDR3 DNA: TGTGCCATCAGGAGGGCCACCGGGGAGCTGTTTTTT. This gives the protein CAIRRATGELFF.

This clonotype came up a few times. The chain links TRBV7-2 to TRBJ1-2; 7 nucleotides line up with TRBD1. The CDR3 is made up of 14 amino acids. The V and J ends lost 5 bases and 4 bases, in that order; junction bases with no gene match: 7. Looked up from germline, CDR1 is SGHTA and CDR2 is FQGNSA. In DNA form, the CDR3 reads TGTGCCAGCAGCCTGGGACAGAAGCCCTATGGCTACACCTTC. Encoded protein: CASSLGQKPYGYTF.

Many counts were recorded for this clonotype. The chain recombines TRBV7-9 with TRBJ1-2, with D possibly matching TRBD1 (5 bases). The CDR3 runs 13 residues. Germline loops: CDR1 SEHNR, CDR2 FQNEAQ (reference sequence). Trimming took 8 bases from V and 4 from J, leaving 14 bases between them. The CDR3 nucleotides are TGTGCCAGCGGACAAGGACTTGGCTATGGCTACACCTTC. It encodes CASGQGLGYGYTF.

This clonotype was seen only a few times. The chain combines TRBV12-3 or TRBV12-4 with TRBJ1-5; 9 nucleotides agree with TRBD1. The CDR3 has 14 residues. Trimming took 6 bases from V and 5 from J; bases not matched to a gene: 5. CDR3 sequence: CASRRQGEHQPQHF. CDR3 coding DNA: TGTGCCAGCAGGCGACAGGGGGAGCATCAGCCCCAGCATTTT.